This entry features one TCR beta chain sequence. The antigen is unknown. The data are from a study of shared clonotypes between healthy human individuals. Study results and limitations: The four-donor shared clonotypes exceeded non-shared clonotypes in generation probability, with non-shared ones scoring lower.

The study separated CD4+ cells into CD45RA+ naive and CD45RA-negative memory subsets. The method was immunoSEQ multiplex PCR; TCRdb's version includes in-frame clones alone and lacks a portion of them. The table has about 2.3 million clones, just under 95% seen once. The V end lost 0 bases, the J end lost 2 bases, and 20 bases lay between the germline ends. Per the germline V gene, CDR1 is SGHRS and CDR2 is YFSETQ. The CDR3 is 18 amino acids. This rearrangement joins TRBV5-1 to TRBJ2-5, with D unclear. The sample taken for sequencing was naive CD4+ T cells from PBMCs. Documented subset: CD45RA+ positively selected. This clonotype was obtained from a man aged 18 to 35 in good health. Some clones in this sample may be carry-over from other donors' samples. The CDR3 protein is CASSLGSVSGGVQETQYF. The CDR3 region has the DNA TGCGCCAGCAGCTTGGGGAGTGTTTCGGGCGGAGTACAAGAGACCCAGTACTTC.